A single sample gave rise to the 6 T cell receptor beta chains below, sequenced in a study of technical replicates of blood from a handful of donors. Clones were sequenced by immunoSEQ multiplex PCR, and TCRdb holds only the in-frame ones, with some missing. Here the sample spans 84,000 or so clones, 93% being singletons. Sequencing used T cells isolated from PBMCs. These receptors were obtained from a human donor in good health.

The chain combines TRBV7-8 with TRBJ2-5; weak D call: TRBD1 (5 bases). V lost 2 bases and J lost 5, with 15 bases in between. The CDR3 totals 15 residues. The germline gives CDR1 SGHVS, CDR2 FQNEAQ. CDR3 sequence: CASSLSPGKGETQYF. The CDR3 region has the DNA TGTGCCAGCAGCTTATCGCCAGGGAAGGGCGAGACCCAGTACTTC.

The sample holds a few counts of this clone. CDR3 DNA sequence: TGTGCCAGCAGCGTAGCCTCCCAGGCTGGAAACACCATATATTTT. Translated: CASSVASQAGNTIYF. This chain uses TRBV9 with TRBJ1-3, with D unresolved. This CDR3 contains 15 residues. V gave up 0 bases and J gave up 2 bases, with 9 bases separating them. CDR1 SGDLS and CDR2 YYNGEE come from the germline V gene. Based on the CDR3 plus reference TRBV9 and TRBJ1-3, the full variable domain is DSGVTQTPKHLITATGQRVTLRCSPRSGDLSVYWYQQSLDQGLQFLIQYYNGEERAKGNILERFSAQQFPDLHSELNLSSLELGDSALYFCASSVASQAGNTIYFGEGSWLTVV.

The rearrangement uses TRBV28 and TRBJ2-2; TRBD2 matches at 14 bases. Germline lookup yields CDR1 MDHEN and CDR2 SYDVKM. The V gene end was trimmed by 5 bases and the J gene end by 5 bases; junction bases not matched to a gene: 7. This CDR3 is built from 17 residues. CDR3 sequence reads: CASSAPGLAGDTGELFF. The CDR3 nucleotides are TGTGCCAGCAGTGCCCCGGGACTAGCGGGAGATACCGGGGAGCTGTTTTTT.

The chain couples TRBV25-1 to TRBJ2-7; possible D gene TRBD2, 5 bases. Germline lookup yields CDR1 MGHDK and CDR2 SYGVNS. The CDR3 extends over 15 amino acids. Trimming removed 8 bases at V and 5 bases at J, with 22 bases between. The CDR3: CASRLGDMKYDEQYF. The CDR3 DNA sequence: TGTGCCAGCCGACTGGGAGACATGAAATATGACGAGCAGTACTTC.

This clone came up once. The chain recombines TRBV9 with TRBJ2-3; no definite D call. The germline CDR1 and CDR2 sequences are SGDLS and YYNGEE. Trimming took 0 bases from V and 6 from J, leaving 11 bases between them. This CDR3 comprises 14 residues. The CDR3 DNA reads as TGTGCCAGCAGCGTAGCCCCCCCGGTGGATACGCAGTATTTT. Its protein product is CASSVAPPVDTQYF.

The chain combines TRBV11-2 with TRBJ2-7; 9 bases are shared with TRBD2. With V trimmed by 3 bases and J by 7 bases, 10 bases remained unmatched. CDR3 size: 15 residues. Germline loops: CDR1 SGHAT, CDR2 FQNNGV. CDR3 protein: CASSFPGLATGEQYF. CDR3 DNA sequence: TGTGCCAGCAGCTTCCCGGGACTAGCAACTGGGGAGCAGTACTTC. Supplemented by reference TRBV11-2 and TRBJ2-7, the full variable domain reads EAGVAQSPRYKIIEKRQSVAFWCNPISGHATLYWYQQILGQGPKLLIQFQNNGVVDDSQLPKDRFSAERLKGVDSTLKIQPAKLEDSAVYLCASSFPGLATGEQYFGPGTRLTVT.